The sequence of this TCR beta chain was determined in a study of blood T cell repertoires in COVID-19. About the study: Material from acute and convalescent COVID-19 was sourced from the United States, Italy and Spain.

Using immunoSEQ multiplex PCR, the repertoire was profiled, and TCRdb retains in-frame clones only, with some absent. The data show under 300,000 clones, more than 65% seen once. The germline V and J ends were trimmed by 5 bases and 6 bases, with 11 bases remaining between them. This CDR3 has 13 residues. Per the germline V gene, CDR1 is MNHNY and CDR2 is SVGAGI (reference sequence). Sequencing was carried out using peripheral blood. The chain is built from TRBV6-6 and TRBJ2-1; D may be TRBD1 (6 bases). This TCR was sampled from a woman in her 40s with active or convalescent COVID-19. As DNA, the CDR3 is TGTGCCAGCAGTCCACAGGGTAGCAATGAGCAGTTCTTC. Amino acid sequence: CASSPQGSNEQFF.